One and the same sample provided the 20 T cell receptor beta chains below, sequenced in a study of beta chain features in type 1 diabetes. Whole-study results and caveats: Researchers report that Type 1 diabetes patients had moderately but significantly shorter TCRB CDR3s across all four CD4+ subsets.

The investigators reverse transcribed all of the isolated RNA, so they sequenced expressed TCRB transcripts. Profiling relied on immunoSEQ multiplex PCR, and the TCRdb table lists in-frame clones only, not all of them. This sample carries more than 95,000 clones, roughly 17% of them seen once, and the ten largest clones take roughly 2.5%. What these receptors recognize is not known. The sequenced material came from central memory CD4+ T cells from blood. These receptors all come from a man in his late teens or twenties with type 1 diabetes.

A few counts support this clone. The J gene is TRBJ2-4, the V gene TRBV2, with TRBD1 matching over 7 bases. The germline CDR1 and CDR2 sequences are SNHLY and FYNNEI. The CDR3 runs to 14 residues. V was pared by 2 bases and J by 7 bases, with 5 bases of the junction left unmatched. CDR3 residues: CASSELTGRNIQYF. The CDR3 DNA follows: TGTGCCAGCAGTGAATTGACAGGGCGGAACATTCAGTACTTC.

CDR3 sequence (DNA): TGTGCCAGCAGCTTGCTCACCTCCTCCTATAATTCACCCCTCCACTTT. Its translation: CASSLLTSSYNSPLHF. This rearrangement joins TRBV5-6 to TRBJ1-6; D is unresolved. Trimming removed 1 base from V and 0 bases from J, with 8 bases in between. Germline loops: CDR1 SGHDT, CDR2 YYEEEE. The length of the CDR3 is 16 residues. Full variable domain (outside the CDR3, taken from reference TRBV5-6 and TRBJ1-6): DAGVTQSPTHLIKTRGQQVTLRCSPKSGHDTVSWYQQALGQGPQFIFQYYEEEERQRGNFPDRFSGHQFPNYSSELNVNALLLGDSALYLCASSLLTSSYNSPLHFGNGTRLTVT.

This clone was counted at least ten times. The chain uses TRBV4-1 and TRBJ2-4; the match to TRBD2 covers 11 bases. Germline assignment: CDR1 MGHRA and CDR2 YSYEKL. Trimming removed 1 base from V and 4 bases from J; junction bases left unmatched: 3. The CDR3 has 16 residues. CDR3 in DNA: TGCGCCAGCAGCCAAGCGACTAGCGGGATGAAAAACATTCAGTACTTC. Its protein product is CASSQATSGMKNIQYF.

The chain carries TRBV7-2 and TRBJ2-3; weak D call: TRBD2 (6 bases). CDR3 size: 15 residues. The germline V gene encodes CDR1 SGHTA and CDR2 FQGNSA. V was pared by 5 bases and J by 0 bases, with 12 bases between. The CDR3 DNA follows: TGTGCCAGCAGCGAGGGACTCTTAAGCACAGATACGCAGTATTTT. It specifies CASSEGLLSTDTQYF.

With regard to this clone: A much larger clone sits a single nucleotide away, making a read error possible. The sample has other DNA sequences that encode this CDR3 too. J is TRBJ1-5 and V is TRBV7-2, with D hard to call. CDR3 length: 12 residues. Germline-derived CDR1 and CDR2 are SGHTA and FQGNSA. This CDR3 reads CASSLGNEPQHF. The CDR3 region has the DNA TGTGCCAGCAGTTTAGGGAACGAGCCCCAGCATTTT.

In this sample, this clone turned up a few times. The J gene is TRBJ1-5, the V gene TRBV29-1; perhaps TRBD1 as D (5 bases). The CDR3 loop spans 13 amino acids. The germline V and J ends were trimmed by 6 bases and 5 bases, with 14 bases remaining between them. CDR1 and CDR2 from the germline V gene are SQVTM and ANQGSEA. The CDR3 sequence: CSVSGYRDQPQHF. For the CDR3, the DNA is TGCAGCGTCTCAGGGTACCGGGATCAGCCCCAGCATTTT.

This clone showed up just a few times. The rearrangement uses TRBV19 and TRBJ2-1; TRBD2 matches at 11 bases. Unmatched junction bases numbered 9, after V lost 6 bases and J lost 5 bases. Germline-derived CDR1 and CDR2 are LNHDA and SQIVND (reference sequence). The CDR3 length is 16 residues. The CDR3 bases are TGTGCCAGTAGCTCCATCCTAGCGGGGGGTAACAATGAGCAGTTCTTC. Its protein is CASSSILAGGNNEQFF. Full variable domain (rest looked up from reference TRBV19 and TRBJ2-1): DGGITQSPKYLFRKEGQNVTLSCEQNLNHDAMYWYRQDPGQGLRLIYYSQIVNDFQKGDIAEGYSVSREKKESFPLTVTSAQKNPTAFYLCASSSILAGGNNEQFFGPGTRLTVL.

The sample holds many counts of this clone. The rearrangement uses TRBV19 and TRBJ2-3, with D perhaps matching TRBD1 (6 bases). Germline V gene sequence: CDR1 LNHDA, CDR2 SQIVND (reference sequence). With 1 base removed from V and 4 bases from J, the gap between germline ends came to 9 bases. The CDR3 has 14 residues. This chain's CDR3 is CASSIAGVADTQYF. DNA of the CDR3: TGTGCCAGTAGTATAGCAGGGGTTGCAGATACGCAGTATTTT.

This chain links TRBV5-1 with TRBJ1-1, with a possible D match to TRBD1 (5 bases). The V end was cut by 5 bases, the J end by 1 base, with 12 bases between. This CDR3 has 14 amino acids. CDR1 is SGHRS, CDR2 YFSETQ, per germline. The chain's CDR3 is CASRYDGGNTEAFF. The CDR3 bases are TGCGCCAGCAGATATGACGGGGGGAACACTGAAGCTTTCTTT.

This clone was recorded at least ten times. CDR3 loop: CASSQCTPPATTGELFF. As DNA, the CDR3 is TGCGCCAGCAGTCAATGCACGCCCCCGGCTACGACCGGGGAGCTGTTTTTT. The rearrangement uses TRBV23-1 and TRBJ2-2; D uncertain. TRBV23-1 is filed as an ORF, its function uncertain. Trimming took 1 base from V and 5 from J, leaving 17 bases between them. The CDR3 covers 17 residues.

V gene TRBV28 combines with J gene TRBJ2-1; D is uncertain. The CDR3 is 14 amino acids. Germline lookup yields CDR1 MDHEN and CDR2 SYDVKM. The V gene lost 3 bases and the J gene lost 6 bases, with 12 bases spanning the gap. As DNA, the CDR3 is TGTGCCAGCAGTTTCGATCCACAGAGCAATGAGCAGTTCTTC. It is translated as CASSFDPQSNEQFF. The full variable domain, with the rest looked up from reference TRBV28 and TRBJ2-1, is DVKVTQSSRYLVKRTGEKVFLECVQDMDHENMFWYRQDPGLGLRLIYFSYDVKMKEKGDIPEGYSVSREKKERFSLILESASTNQTSMYLCASSFDPQSNEQFFGPGTRLTVL.

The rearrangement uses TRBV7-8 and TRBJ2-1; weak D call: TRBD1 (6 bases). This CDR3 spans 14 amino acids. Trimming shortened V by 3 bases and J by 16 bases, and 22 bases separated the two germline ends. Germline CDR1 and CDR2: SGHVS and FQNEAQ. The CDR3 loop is CASSLVGQGPGTFF. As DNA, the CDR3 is TGTGCCAGCAGCTTGGTGGGGCAGGGGCCAGGAACCTTCTTC.

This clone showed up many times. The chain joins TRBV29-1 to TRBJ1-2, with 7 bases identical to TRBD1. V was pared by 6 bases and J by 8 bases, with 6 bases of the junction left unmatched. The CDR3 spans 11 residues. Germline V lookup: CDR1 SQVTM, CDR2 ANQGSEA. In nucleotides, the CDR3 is TGCAGCGTACCGGGACAGTGGGGCTACACCTTC. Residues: CSVPGQWGYTF.

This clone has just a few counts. The CDR3 coding sequence is TGTGCCAGTAGTACAAGTTCTAGCGGGGGGTACAATGAGCAGTTCTTC. Protein product: CASSTSSSGGYNEQFF. The chain uses TRBV19 and TRBJ2-1; TRBD2 aligns across 11 bases. Germline V gene lookup returns CDR1 LNHDA and CDR2 SQIVND (reference sequence). Unmatched junction bases numbered 6, after V lost 4 bases and J lost 4 bases. The CDR3 is 16 residues long.

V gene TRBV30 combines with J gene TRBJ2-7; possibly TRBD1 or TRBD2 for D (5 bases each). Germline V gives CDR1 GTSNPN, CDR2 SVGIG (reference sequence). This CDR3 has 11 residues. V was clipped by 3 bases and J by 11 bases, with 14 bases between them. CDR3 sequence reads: CAWSKGETEYF. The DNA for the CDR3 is TGTGCCTGGAGCAAAGGGGAGACGGAGTACTTC. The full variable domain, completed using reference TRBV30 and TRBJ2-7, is SQTIHQWPATLVQPVGSPLSLECTVEGTSNPNLYWYRQAAGRGLQLLFYSVGIGQISSEVPQNLSASRPQDRQFILSSKKLLLSDSGFYLCAWSKGETEYFGPGTRLTVT.

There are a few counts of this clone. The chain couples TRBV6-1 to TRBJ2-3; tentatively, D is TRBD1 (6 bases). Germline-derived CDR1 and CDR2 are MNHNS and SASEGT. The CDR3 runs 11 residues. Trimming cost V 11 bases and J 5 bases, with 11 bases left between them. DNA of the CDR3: TGTGCCCGCGCAGGGGAAGATACGCAGTATTTT. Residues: CARAGEDTQYF.

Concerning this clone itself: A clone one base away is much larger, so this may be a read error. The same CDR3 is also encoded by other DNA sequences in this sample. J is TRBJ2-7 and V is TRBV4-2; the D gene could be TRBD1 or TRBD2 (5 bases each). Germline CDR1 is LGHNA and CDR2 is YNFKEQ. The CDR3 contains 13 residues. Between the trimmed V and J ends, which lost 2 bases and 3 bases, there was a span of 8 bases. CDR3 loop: CASSQTGGYEQYF. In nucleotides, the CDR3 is TGTGCCAGCAGCCAAACAGGAGGCTACGAGCAGTACTTC.

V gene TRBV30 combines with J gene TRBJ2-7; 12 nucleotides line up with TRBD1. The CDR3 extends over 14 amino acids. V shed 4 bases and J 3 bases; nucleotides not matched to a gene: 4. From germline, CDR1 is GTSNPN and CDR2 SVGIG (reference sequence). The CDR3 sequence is CAWTRDRGLYEQYF. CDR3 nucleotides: TGTGCCTGGACCCGGGACAGGGGGCTCTACGAGCAGTACTTC.

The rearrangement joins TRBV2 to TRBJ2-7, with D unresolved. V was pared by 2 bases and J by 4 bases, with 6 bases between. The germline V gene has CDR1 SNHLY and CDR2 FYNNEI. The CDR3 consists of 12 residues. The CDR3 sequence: CASSESRYEQYF. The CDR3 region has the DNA TGTGCCAGCAGTGAATCACGGTACGAGCAGTACTTC. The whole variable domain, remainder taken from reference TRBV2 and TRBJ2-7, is EPEVTQTPSHQVTQMGQEVILRCVPISNHLYFYWYRQILGQKVEFLVSFYNNEISEKSEIFDDQFSVERPDGSNFTLKIRSTKLEDSAMYFCASSESRYEQYFGPGTRLTVT.

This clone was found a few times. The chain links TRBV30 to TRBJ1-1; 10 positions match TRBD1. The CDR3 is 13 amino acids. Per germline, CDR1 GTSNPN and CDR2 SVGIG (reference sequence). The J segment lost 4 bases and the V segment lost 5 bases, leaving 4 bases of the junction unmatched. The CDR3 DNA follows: TGTGCCTGGGACAGGGGGCTGGGCACTGAAGCTTTCTTT. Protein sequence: CAWDRGLGTEAFF.